The rows below give T cell receptor beta chains drawn from one sample of a study of CD8 T cells in ankylosing spondylitis. MiXCR, applied by TCRdb to the 5' RACE reads, yields one record per CDR3 protein. This sample has about 130,000 distinct CDR3 sequences, with over 9.5% found just once. Input material: blood, either unsorted or a sorted T cell fraction (not recorded which). The receptors stem from a female donor with ankylosing spondylitis or in good health (not recorded which). CDR3s include the opening cysteine and the closing phenylalanine or tryptophan. D genes are given only for firm matches. The listing skips clone size in some rows; elsewhere it reads once, few, many or a size class.

CDR3 | DNA | V | size | J | D
CSAGPLREQYF | TGCAGTGCCGGACCTCTTCGGGAGCAGTACTTC | TRBV20-1 | many | TRBJ2-7 | -
CASKTVALVSYEQYF | TGTGCCAGCAAAACTGTAGCCCTAGTAAGCTACGAGCAGTACTTC | TRBV2 | many | TRBJ2-7 | -
CASSLGRRRSTEAFF | TGTGCCAGCAGTTTGGGTAGGCGGAGGAGCACTGAAGCTTTCTTT | TRBV28 | many | TRBJ1-1 | -
CASSTDSQKQYF | TGTGCCAGCAGTACGGACAGTCAAAAGCAGTATTTT | TRBV7-2 | many | TRBJ2-3 | -
CASSLVRDNEQFF | TGCGCCAGCAGCTTGGTACGTGACAATGAGCAGTTCTTC | TRBV5-1 | many | TRBJ2-1 | -
CSARVGGTRNGEQYF | TGCAGTGCTAGAGTAGGGGGGACTAGAAACGGCGAGCAGTACTTC | TRBV20-1 | many | TRBJ2-7 | TRBD2
CSVERDRGYGYTF | TGCAGCGTTGAGAGGGACAGGGGGTATGGCTACACCTTC | TRBV29-1 | many | TRBJ1-2 | TRBD1
CASSVLASQETQYF | TGTGCCAGCAGCGTCCTAGCGTCCCAAGAGACCCAGTACTTC | TRBV9 | many | TRBJ2-5 | -
CASSLLAGEVEQFF | TGCGCCAGCAGCTTGCTAGCGGGAGAGGTTGAGCAGTTCTTC | TRBV4-1 | - | TRBJ2-1 | TRBD2
CASSPPPRGGFAKNIQYF | TGTGCCAGCAGCCCTCCCCCCAGGGGGGGCTTTGCCAAAAACATTCAGTACTTC | TRBV13 | - | TRBJ2-4 | -
CSARVGLAGGFYNEQFF | TGCAGTGCTAGAGTTGGACTAGCGGGGGGTTTCTACAATGAGCAGTTCTTC | TRBV20-1 | few | TRBJ2-1 | TRBD2
CASTPGLGAIEQFF | TGCGCCAGCACTCCGGGACTAGGGGCTATCGAGCAGTTCTTC | TRBV23-1 | few | TRBJ2-1 | TRBD2
CASSRTGNTDTQYF | TGTGCCAGCAGCCGGACAGGGAACACAGATACGCAGTATTTT | TRBV11-2 | many | TRBJ2-3 | TRBD1
CSAPPRDGLGADTQYF | TGCAGTGCTCCTCCCCGGGATGGGCTGGGCGCAGATACGCAGTATTTT | TRBV20-1 | many | TRBJ2-3 | -
CASSRGLAGPITDTQYF | TGTGCCAGCAGCCGGGGACTAGCGGGGCCCATCACAGATACGCAGTATTTT | TRBV11-2 | many | TRBJ2-3 | TRBD2
CASSLLVLDRGNEQFF | TGTGCCAGCAGCTTACTAGTGTTGGACAGGGGAAATGAGCAGTTCTTC | TRBV7-2 | many | TRBJ2-1 | TRBD1
CASRTDTQYF | TGTGCCAGCCGCACAGATACGCAGTATTTT | TRBV7-9 | many | TRBJ2-3 | -
CASSMGARQPQHF | TGTGCCAGTAGTATGGGGGCGAGGCAGCCCCAGCATTTT | TRBV19 | many | TRBJ1-5 | -
CASSYSAGDRDPYEQYF | TGTGCCAGCAGTTACTCGGCGGGGGACAGGGATCCCTACGAGCAGTACTTC | TRBV6-5 | many | TRBJ2-7 | TRBD1
CSAPTSGRGETQYF | TGCAGTGCTCCGACTAGCGGGAGGGGAGAGACCCAGTACTTC | TRBV20-1 | many | TRBJ2-5 | TRBD2
CASSRGSSVSVGEQFF | TGTGCCAGCAGCCGTGGAAGTAGCGTATCGGTTGGTGAGCAGTTCTTC | TRBV2 | many | TRBJ2-1 | -
CSARGPTYNEQFF | TGCAGTGCTAGAGGACCAACCTACAATGAGCAGTTCTTC | TRBV20-1 | many | TRBJ2-1 | -
CASSETSTDLYEQYF | TGCGCCAGCAGTGAGACGTCTACCGATCTATACGAGCAGTACTTC | TRBV10-1 | few | TRBJ2-7 | -
CASSLVSGGAETQYF | TGCGCCAGCAGCTTGGTCAGCGGGGGGGCCGAGACCCAGTACTTC | TRBV5-1 | many | TRBJ2-5 | TRBD2
CAWSGGGSSYEQYF | TGTGCCTGGAGTGGAGGGGGGAGCTCCTACGAGCAGTACTTC | TRBV30 | many | TRBJ2-7 | -
CASSLGDRLNTGELFF | TGTGCCAGCAGCCTAGGGGACAGGCTCAACACCGGGGAGCTGTTTTTT | TRBV7-6 | few | TRBJ2-2 | TRBD1
CASSLRGGGGSLNEQFF | TGTGCCAGCAGCTTACGGGGTGGCGGGGGCTCTCTCAATGAGCAGTTCTTC | TRBV7-7 | many | TRBJ2-1 | -
CSASREDTQYF | TGCAGTGCTAGTAGGGAAGATACGCAGTATTTT | TRBV20-1 | few | TRBJ2-3 | -
CSAVPSQPSIEQFF | TGCAGTGCCGTCCCATCCCAACCTAGCATTGAGCAGTTCTTC | TRBV20-1 | many | TRBJ2-1 | -
CASSSKTAGELFF | TGTGCCAGCAGCTCCAAGACTGCCGGGGAGCTGTTTTTT | TRBV7-3 | - | TRBJ2-2 | -
CASISDRGRSSPLHF | TGTGCCAGCATTTCGGACAGGGGGAGAAGTTCACCCCTCCACTTT | TRBV2 | many | TRBJ1-6 | TRBD1
CASSAGVGGTDTQYF | TGTGCCAGCAGCGCCGGGGTAGGAGGCACAGATACGCAGTATTTT | TRBV28 | many | TRBJ2-3 | -
CASSRDSLLYNEQFF | TGTGCCAGCAGCCGGGACTCCTTACTCTACAATGAGCAGTTCTTC | TRBV27 | many | TRBJ2-1 | -
CASRVTVSYNSPLHF | TGTGCCAGCAGAGTGACCGTCTCCTATAATTCACCCCTCCACTTT | TRBV7-2 | many | TRBJ1-6 | -
CASSPFKGPVEIGNQPQHF | TGTGCCAGCAGTCCCTTTAAGGGACCAGTAGAGATTGGCAATCAGCCCCAGCATTTT | TRBV7-2 | many | TRBJ1-5 | -
CASSRPPSTSGGPNRGETQYF | TGTGCCAGCAGCCGTCCTCCGTCGACTAGCGGGGGACCGAACCGGGGCGAGACCCAGTACTTC | TRBV28 | many | TRBJ2-5 | TRBD2
CASSYRVGGANVLTF | TGTGCCAGCAGTTACAGGGTCGGTGGGGCCAACGTCCTGACTTTC | TRBV2 | few | TRBJ2-6 | -
CASSPRGQGRANTIYF | TGTGCCAGCAGTCCACGGGGACAGGGGAGGGCAAACACCATATATTTT | TRBV12-3/TRBV12-4 | many | TRBJ1-3 | TRBD1
CASSPPGGRRNTEAFF | TGTGCCAGCAGCCCTCCGGGGGGGAGGAGGAACACTGAAGCTTTCTTT | TRBV7-2 | many | TRBJ1-1 | -
CASSPSSGEYNEQFF | TGTGCCAGCAGTCCGTCTAGCGGGGAGTACAATGAGCAGTTCTTC | TRBV7-2 | many | TRBJ2-1 | TRBD2
CASSLVVGEQFF | TGTGCCAGCAGCTTAGTGGTGGGTGAGCAGTTCTTC | TRBV11-2 | - | TRBJ2-1 | -